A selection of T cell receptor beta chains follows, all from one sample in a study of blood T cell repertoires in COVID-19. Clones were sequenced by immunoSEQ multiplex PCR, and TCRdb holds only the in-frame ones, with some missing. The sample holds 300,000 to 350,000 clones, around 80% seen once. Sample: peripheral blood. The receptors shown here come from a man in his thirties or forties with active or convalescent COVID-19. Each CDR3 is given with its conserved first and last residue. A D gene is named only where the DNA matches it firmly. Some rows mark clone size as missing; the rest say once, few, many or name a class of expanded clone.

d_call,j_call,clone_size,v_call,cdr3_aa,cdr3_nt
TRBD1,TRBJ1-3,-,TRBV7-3,CASSLGQGASGNTIYF,TGTGCCAGCAGCTTGGGACAGGGGGCCAGTGGAAACACCATATATTTT
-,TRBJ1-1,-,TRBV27,CASWKRGTEAFF,TGTGCCAGCTGGAAAAGGGGAACTGAAGCTTTCTTT
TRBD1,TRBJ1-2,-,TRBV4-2,CASSQVADRGDGYTF,TGTGCCAGCAGCCAAGTAGCGGACAGGGGGGATGGCTACACCTTC
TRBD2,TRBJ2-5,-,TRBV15,CATRMTSGGLYF,TGTGCCACCAGGATGACTAGCGGGGGCCTGTACTTC
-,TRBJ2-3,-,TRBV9,CASSSQAGRFTDTQYF,TGTGCCAGCAGCTCCCAGGCCGGCCGTTTTACAGATACGCAGTATTTT
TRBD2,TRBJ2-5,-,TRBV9,CASSSRTSGKETQYF,TGTGCCAGCAGCTCCCGGACTAGCGGGAAAGAGACCCAGTACTTC
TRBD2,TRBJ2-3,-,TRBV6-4,CASSEKRGGTDTQYF,TGTGCCAGCAGTGAAAAGCGGGGGGGGACAGATACGCAGTATTTT
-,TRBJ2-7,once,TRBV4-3,CASSHQANSGLGGEQYF,TGCGCCAGCAGCCACCAAGCGAATTCGGGACTCGGTGGCGAGCAGTACTTC
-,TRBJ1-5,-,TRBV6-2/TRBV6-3,CASSYWGGNSNQPQHF,TGTGCCAGCAGTTACTGGGGGGGAAATAGCAATCAGCCCCAGCATTTT
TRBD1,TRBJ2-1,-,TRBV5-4,CASSGQGDNEQFF,TGTGCCAGCAGCGGACAGGGGGACAATGAGCAGTTCTTC
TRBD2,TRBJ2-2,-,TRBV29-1,CSAASGVSYTGELFF,TGCAGCGCCGCTAGCGGGGTTTCGTACACCGGGGAGCTGTTTTTT
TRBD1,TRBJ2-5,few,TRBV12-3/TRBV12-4,CASSFDRGETQYF,TGTGCCAGCAGTTTTGACAGGGGAGAGACCCAGTACTTC
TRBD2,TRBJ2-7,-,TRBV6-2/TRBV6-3,CASSYGLAAYEQYF,TGTGCCAGCAGTTACGGGCTAGCGGCCTACGAGCAGTACTTC
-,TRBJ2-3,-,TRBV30,CACPAGWTDTQYF,TGTGCCTGCCCGGCAGGGTGGACAGATACGCAGTATTTT
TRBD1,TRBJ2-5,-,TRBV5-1,CASSFGTVEQETQYF,TGCGCCAGCAGCTTTGGGACAGTGGAACAAGAGACCCAGTACTTC
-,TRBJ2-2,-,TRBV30,CAWSLRLGSGLTGELFF,TGTGCCTGGAGTCTCCGGCTGGGCTCAGGGCTGACCGGGGAGCTGTTTTTT
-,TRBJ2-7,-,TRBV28,CASSRGPLAYEQYF,TGTGCCAGCAGCAGGGGTCCCCTCGCCTACGAGCAGTACTTC
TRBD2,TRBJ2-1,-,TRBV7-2,CASSFTGGLAGEGNEQFF,TGTGCCAGCAGCTTCACAGGTGGTCTAGCGGGAGAGGGGAATGAGCAGTTCTTC
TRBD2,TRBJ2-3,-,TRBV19,CASSSSREGTQYF,TGTGCCAGTAGTTCATCCAGGGAGGGTACGCAGTATTTT
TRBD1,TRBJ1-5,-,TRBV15,CATSRDMAGGYQPQHF,TGTGCCACCAGCAGAGATATGGCAGGGGGCTATCAGCCCCAGCATTTT
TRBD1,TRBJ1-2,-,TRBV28,CASSFGTGAQSGYTF,TGTGCCAGCAGTTTTGGGACAGGGGCTCAAAGTGGCTACACCTTC
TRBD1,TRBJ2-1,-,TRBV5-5,CASSPGTGGSEQFF,TGTGCCAGCAGCCCCGGGACAGGGGGCTCTGAGCAGTTCTTC
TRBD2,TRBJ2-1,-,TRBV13,CASSPVTSGVSYNEQFF,TGTGCCAGCAGCCCCGTGACTAGCGGAGTCTCCTACAATGAGCAGTTCTTC
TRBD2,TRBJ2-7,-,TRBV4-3,CASSSATGGRPYEQYF,TGCGCCAGCAGCTCAGCCACGGGGGGACGCCCCTACGAGCAGTACTTC
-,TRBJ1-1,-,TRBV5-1,CASTDIQTGPQMNTEAFF,TGCGCCAGCACCGATATCCAAACAGGCCCTCAAATGAACACTGAAGCTTTCTTT
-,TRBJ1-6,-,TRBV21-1,CASSPGDYNSPLHF,TGTGCCAGCAGCCCCGGGGACTATAATTCACCCCTCCACTTT
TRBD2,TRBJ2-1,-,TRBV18,CASSPEAGLAVNEQFF,TGTGCCAGCTCACCTGAGGCGGGACTAGCGGTTAATGAGCAGTTCTTC
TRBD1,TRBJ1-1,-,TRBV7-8,CASSWGDRGNTEAFF,TGTGCCAGCAGCTGGGGGGACAGGGGGAACACTGAAGCTTTCTTT
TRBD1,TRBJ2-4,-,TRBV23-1,CASSRIDPGQGVVLKNIQYF,TGCGCCAGCAGTCGTATTGATCCGGGACAGGGGGTCGTCCTCAAAAACATTCAGTACTTC
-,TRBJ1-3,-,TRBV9,CASSLGVGGNTIYF,TGTGCCAGCAGCTTGGGAGTTGGTGGAAACACCATATATTTT
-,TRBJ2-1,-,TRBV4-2,CASSPHIDNEQFF,TGTGCCAGCAGCCCCCACATTGACAATGAGCAGTTCTTC
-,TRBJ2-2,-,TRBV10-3,CAITDPRTGELFF,TGTGCCATCACTGACCCCCGGACCGGGGAGCTGTTTTTT
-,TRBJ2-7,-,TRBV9,CASSPERSPYEQYF,TGTGCCAGCAGCCCAGAGCGGTCCCCCTACGAGCAGTACTTC
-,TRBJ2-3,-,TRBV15,CATSRDRGDGEGESRDTQYF,TGTGCCACCAGCAGAGATCGAGGAGACGGAGAGGGGGAATCACGAGATACGCAGTATTTT
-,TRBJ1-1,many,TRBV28,CASSLYRSDFMNTEAFF,TGTGCCAGCAGTTTATATCGGTCGGACTTCATGAACACTGAAGCTTTCTTT
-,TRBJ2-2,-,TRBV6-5,CASSYGQGWNGELFF,TGTGCCAGCAGTTACGGCCAGGGTTGGAACGGGGAGCTGTTTTTT
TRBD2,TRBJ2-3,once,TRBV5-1,CASSFSGRAADTQYF,TGCGCCAGCAGCTTTAGCGGGAGGGCGGCAGATACGCAGTATTTT
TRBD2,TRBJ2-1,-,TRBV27,CASSSGTSARPSYNEQFF,TGTGCCAGCAGTTCCGGGACTAGCGCCCGACCCTCCTACAATGAGCAGTTCTTC
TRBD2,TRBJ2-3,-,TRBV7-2,CASLGASGRKYTQYF,TGTGCCTCCCTTGGGGCTAGCGGGAGAAAGTATACGCAGTATTTT
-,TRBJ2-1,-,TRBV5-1,CASRSEGGTEQFF,TGCGCCAGCAGATCCGAGGGGGGGACTGAGCAGTTCTTC
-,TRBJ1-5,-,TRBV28,CASSFGEDQPQHF,TGTGCCAGCAGTTTCGGGGAAGATCAGCCCCAGCATTTT
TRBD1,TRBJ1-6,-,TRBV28,CASSRGDRDNSPLHF,TGTGCCAGCAGTAGGGGGGACAGGGATAATTCACCCCTCCACTTT
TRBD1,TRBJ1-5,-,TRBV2,CASSGGTVYSNQPQHF,TGTGCCAGCAGTGGCGGGACAGTTTATAGCAATCAGCCCCAGCATTTT